These 18 T cell receptor beta chains share one sample of origin, sequenced in a study of blood T cell repertoires in COVID-19. Sequencing was performed with immunoSEQ multiplex PCR; in TCRdb, only in-frame clones are kept and a portion is missing. The table lists 65,000 or so clones, around four fifths of them singletons. The sample was peripheral blood. Receptors were obtained from a woman in her 50s with active or convalescent COVID-19.

This chain uses TRBV24-1 with TRBJ2-1; TRBD2 agrees at 12 bases. The CDR3 has 16 amino acids. Unmatched junction bases numbered 3, after V lost 5 bases and J lost 2 bases. The germline gives CDR1 KGHDR, CDR2 SFDVKD. The CDR3 nucleotides are TGTGCCACCAGTGGGGGGACTAGCGGGCCCTACAATGAGCAGTTCTTC. As protein: CATSGGTSGPYNEQFF.

V gene TRBV6-5 combines with J gene TRBJ1-1; maybe TRBD1 (6 bases). CDR1 MNHEY and CDR2 SVGAGI come from the germline V gene. V shed 2 bases and J shed 4 bases, with 17 bases lying between them. This CDR3 has 16 residues. The CDR3 DNA is TGTGCCAGCAGTTACATGGGAGTACAGGGTGGCACTGAAGCTTTCTTT. It codes for CASSYMGVQGGTEAFF.

This sequence joins TRBV7-2 and TRBJ2-7, with D possibly being TRBD1 (6 bases). V shed 5 bases and J shed 0 bases, with 11 bases lying between them. This CDR3 has 14 residues. Germline V gene sequence: CDR1 SGHTA, CDR2 FQGNSA. CDR3 region: CASSPSGVSYEQYF. In nucleotides, the CDR3 is TGTGCCAGCAGCCCTTCAGGGGTCTCCTACGAGCAGTACTTC.

The V call is TRBV2, the J call TRBJ1-2; D possibly corresponds to TRBD1 (5 bases). Per germline, CDR1 SNHLY and CDR2 FYNNEI. This CDR3 spans 14 amino acids. The germline V and J ends were trimmed by 5 bases and 4 bases, with 14 bases remaining between them. CDR3 region: CASSPVRGSYGYTF. The CDR3 DNA sequence: TGTGCCAGCAGTCCTGTGCGGGGGAGCTATGGCTACACCTTC.

The genes are TRBV7-3 and TRBJ1-1; possibly TRBD1 for D (6 bases). The V gene lost 5 bases and the J gene lost 7 bases, with 14 bases spanning the gap. The length of the CDR3 is 13 residues. Germline V CDR1 and CDR2: SGHTA, FQGTGA. For the CDR3, the DNA is TGTGCCAGCAGCCCTGGGACACCTCGTGAAGCTTTCTTT. It translates to CASSPGTPREAFF.

The rearrangement joins TRBV7-9 to TRBJ2-6; D is possibly TRBD1 (6 bases). The V gene lost 5 bases and the J gene lost 4 bases, with 15 bases spanning the gap. The CDR3 is 16 residues long. Per the germline V gene, CDR1 is SEHNR and CDR2 is FQNEAQ (reference sequence). The CDR3 bases are TGTGCCAGCAGCCCCCTCGCAGGGGTGGGGGCCAACGTCCTGACTTTC. It is translated as CASSPLAGVGANVLTF.

The chain links TRBV18 to TRBJ2-1; 9 bases are a match to TRBD2. The CDR3 runs to 15 residues. Germline V CDR1 and CDR2: KGHSH, LQKENI. V shed 5 bases and J 9 bases; nucleotides not matched to a gene: 11. The CDR3, as DNA: TGTGCCAGCTCATCAGCCGCTAGCGGGATGGGTGAGCAGTTCTTC. The encoded protein is CASSSAASGMGEQFF. The full variable domain, with the rest looked up from reference TRBV18 and TRBJ2-1, is NAGVMQNPRHLVRRRGQEARLRCSPMKGHSHVYWYRQLPEEGLKFMVYLQKENIIDESGMPKERFSAEFPKEGPSILRIQQVVRGDSAAYFCASSSAASGMGEQFFGPGTRLTVL.

The V gene is TRBV28, the J gene TRBJ2-7, with 8 bases aligning to TRBD1. The CDR3 has 15 amino acids. V lost 3 bases and J lost 2; bases outside the gene matches: 6. Germline V gives CDR1 MDHEN, CDR2 SYDVKM. CDR3 sequence reads: CASSFRTGRTYEQYF. CDR3 coding DNA: TGTGCCAGCAGTTTCCGGACAGGGAGAACCTACGAGCAGTACTTC.

The rearrangement joins TRBV29-1 to TRBJ1-1; 7 nucleotides agree with TRBD1. The germline V gene has CDR1 SQVTM and CDR2 ANQGSEA. CDR3 length: 13 residues. The V segment lost 7 bases and the J segment 0 bases; nucleotides outside the gene matches: 5. The CDR3 DNA is TGCAGCGCCAAGGGACAGCTGAACACTGAAGCTTTCTTT. Residues: CSAKGQLNTEAFF.

This clone has only a few counts. Distinct nucleotide sequences in the sample also encode this CDR3. J is TRBJ1-1 and V is TRBV5-1; TRBD1 matches at 8 bases. Per the germline V gene, CDR1 is SGHRS and CDR2 is YFSETQ. The CDR3 totals 14 residues. J was trimmed by 5 bases and V by 3 bases; bases with no gene match: 6. The CDR3, as DNA: TGCGCCAGCAGCTCTTCCAGGGGGCAAACTGAAGCTTTCTTT. This encodes CASSSSRGQTEAFF.

The genes are TRBV19 and TRBJ2-3; 8 bases map to TRBD2. Germline CDR1 reads LNHDA; CDR2 reads SQIVND (reference sequence). There are 15 residues in the CDR3. Trimming took 6 bases from V and 4 from J; bases not matched to a gene: 9. CDR3: CASRDGTSQSDTQYF. CDR3 DNA: TGTGCCAGTAGGGATGGGACTAGTCAATCAGATACGCAGTATTTT.

The rearrangement joins TRBV6-5 to TRBJ1-4; 7 bases agree with TRBD1. The CDR3 loop spans 15 amino acids. Germline V gene sequence: CDR1 MNHEY, CDR2 SVGAGI. V lost 0 bases to trimming and J lost 4 bases; unmatched junction nucleotides: 2. CDR3 protein: CASSYSGTVNEKLFF. DNA of the CDR3: TGTGCCAGCAGTTACTCAGGGACAGTTAATGAAAAACTGTTTTTT.

The chain joins TRBV7-9 to TRBJ2-1; 9 nucleotides match TRBD2. The J segment lost 9 bases and the V segment lost 5 bases, leaving 11 bases of the junction unmatched. The V gene's germline CDR1 is SEHNR and CDR2 FQNEAQ (reference sequence). This CDR3 region has 15 residues. In DNA, the CDR3 is TGTGCCAGCAGCCTCCCGGGACTAGCTAGAGGTGAGCAGTTCTTC. Translating gives CASSLPGLARGEQFF.

The rearrangement uses TRBV5-1 and TRBJ2-2; 7 bases line up with TRBD1. Looked up from germline, CDR1 is SGHRS and CDR2 is YFSETQ. This CDR3 contains 18 residues. The ends lost 3 bases at V and 2 bases at J; junction bases unmatched: 13. In nucleotides, the CDR3 is TGCGCCAGCAGCTCGATCCCCGCCGGGACAGTTAACACCGGGGAGCTGTTTTTT. Its translation: CASSSIPAGTVNTGELFF.

The chain employs TRBV30 and TRBJ1-6; 7 bases match TRBD1. The V gene end was trimmed by 3 bases and the J gene end by 0 bases; junction bases not matched to a gene: 8. The CDR3 has 17 residues. The V gene's germline CDR1 is GTSNPN and CDR2 SVGIG (reference sequence). The CDR3: CAWRGQAGSSYNSPLHF. CDR3 DNA: TGTGCCTGGAGAGGACAGGCTGGGAGCTCCTATAATTCACCCCTCCACTTT.

The chain links TRBV4-2 to TRBJ2-2; maybe TRBD2 (6 bases). The CDR3 consists of 15 residues. CDR1 is LGHNA, CDR2 YNFKEQ, per germline. Trimming removed 0 bases at V and 8 bases at J, with 13 bases between. CDR3 loop: CASSQDKAGPGELFF. DNA for the CDR3: TGTGCCAGCAGCCAAGATAAGGCGGGGCCGGGGGAGCTGTTTTTT.

The V and J genes are TRBV19 and TRBJ1-2, with a weak D call TRBD1 (6 bases). Germline CDR1 LNHDA, CDR2 SQIVND (reference sequence). This CDR3 is 14 amino acids long. The ends were cut back, 4 bases at V and 5 bases at J, with 14 bases in the middle. CDR3 in amino acids: CASSTVQGVYGYTF. CDR3 coding DNA: TGTGCCAGTAGTACGGTACAGGGTGTATATGGCTACACCTTC. The full variable domain, with the rest looked up from reference TRBV19 and TRBJ1-2, is DGGITQSPKYLFRKEGQNVTLSCEQNLNHDAMYWYRQDPGQGLRLIYYSQIVNDFQKGDIAEGYSVSREKKESFPLTVTSAQKNPTAFYLCASSTVQGVYGYTFGSGTRLTVV.

The rearrangement links TRBV7-8 to TRBJ2-1; 7 nucleotides agree with TRBD2. CDR3 size: 14 residues. Germline lookup yields CDR1 SGHVS and CDR2 FQNEAQ. The V segment lost 4 bases and the J segment 9 bases; nucleotides outside the gene matches: 9. CDR3 amino acids: CASSSRGDYGEQFF. For the CDR3, the DNA is TGTGCCAGCAGCTCAAGAGGGGACTACGGTGAGCAGTTCTTC.